This T cell receptor (beta chain) was found in a study of blood T cell repertoires in COVID-19 (dated by TCRdb to between 2020 and 2021). For context, the study as a whole: Samples from collaborators originated in the United States, Italy and Spain and spanned both the acute and convalescent phases of COVID-19. The material from the prospective study consisted of cDNA or gDNA derived from T cells, B-cell-depleted T cells, or PBMCs. Deeply sampled blood TCRbeta repertoires from subjects exposed to, actively infected with, or recovered from COVID-19 were included in the dataset. The repertoires were released in a freely available public database meant as a resource for research on the immune response to SARS-CoV-2. The samples were drawn from the first 160 participants of the ongoing ImmuneRACE study and from 1,254 subjects provided by 6 global collaborators. Nearly every sample came with metadata listing a de-identified subject ID, COVID-19 status, age in years and sex. HLA class I and class II types, where available, came from metadata supplied by the sample provider rather than from assay-based typing.

Points the paper makes about the study in general: The amount of clinical and demographic metadata varied by source and participant and was provided uncurated.

In the case of this clone: The antigen this receptor binds is unknown. Base-call qualities are not available, and no considerably larger clone is one nucleotide away.

In the germline V gene, CDR1 corresponds to MDHEN and CDR2 to SYDVKM. The CDR3 has 16 amino acids, counting the end cysteine and phenylalanine. The only DNA kept is the CDR3, 48 bases in frame from the first base. V trim: 4 bases; J trim: 0 bases; unmatched bases: 8. TCRbeta CDR3 regions were amplified from genomic DNA by means of the immunoSEQ Assay, a bias-controlled multiplex PCR. Turning to the authors' computational methods: Nucleated cell counts per sample were estimated from amplification of reference gene primers within the assay. To quantify the absolute abundance of each unique TCRbeta CDR3 rearrangement, sequence reads were collapsed and filtered. For each sample, productive Simpson clonality was calculated as the square root of Simpson's diversity index across productive rearrangements. Entries here come from immuneACCESS through TCRdb and include only in-frame sequences with V and J called. Some clones fail to appear in such tables; in the studies checked, an unresolved V gene covers under half of the shortfall, and the cause of the remainder is unknown. V, J and clone size derive from that table, while D and trimming were established from the DNA sequence. The sample table lists 250,000 to 300,000 clones, over 75% of them with a count of one. The ten largest make up 0.75% to 1% of the sample.

Participants in the prospective study were enrolled through a virtual design, were aged roughly 18 to 90 years, and lived in roughly 24 United States geographic areas. In the prospective study, participants were assigned to cohorts based on the clinical history participants reported in a screening survey and a study questionnaire. Recovered participants in ImmuneRACE Cohort 3 were defined as having two consecutive negative NP/OP PCR tests, clearance from a healthcare professional, or resolution of symptoms. In the prospective study, whole blood, serum and a nasopharyngeal or oropharyngeal swab were collected from each participant by mobile phlebotomists. Additional blood draws and questionnaires over an approximately 2-month period could optionally be provided by prospective study participants. Before DNA extraction, blood samples from the prospective study were shipped at room temperature or frozen.

The receptor was isolated from a woman under 40 who had recovered from COVID-19. The chain couples TRBV28 to TRBJ1-1, with 7 bases in between that match TRBD1. Sequencing was performed on PBMCs or T cells enriched from blood (not recorded which). CDR3 region: CASSSPGTDMNTEAFF. The sequence in DNA is TGTGCCAGCAGTTCCCCCGGGACAGATATGAACACTGAAGCTTTCTTT.